Listed here are 29 T cell receptor beta chains from one sample, sequenced in a study of T cell responses to AZD1222 COVID-19 vaccine. The data were produced by immunoSEQ multiplex PCR, yet TCRdb's version contains in-frame clones alone and is incomplete. This repertoire shows under 150,000 clones, approximately 89% found once; its top ten account for around 5.5%. Specimen: peripheral blood, collected on day 0 of AZD1222 vaccination. These receptor sequences come from an adult in good health.

J is TRBJ1-4 and V is TRBV4-3; a possible D gene is TRBD1 (6 bases). The CDR3 consists of 15 residues. Germline CDR1 LGHNA, CDR2 YSLEER. V was shortened by 0 bases and J by 7 bases, with 12 bases between the two germline ends. The CDR3 loop is CASSQDAGGGEKLFF. The CDR3 DNA reads TGCGCCAGCAGCCAAGATGCTGGAGGGGGTGAAAAACTGTTTTTT.

V and J are TRBV24-1 and TRBJ2-5; no definite D call. V lost 10 bases and J lost 1, with 18 bases in between. Germline CDR1 and CDR2: KGHDR and SFDVKD. The CDR3 runs to 15 residues. The chain's CDR3 is CATSEGGDPQETQYF. The CDR3 nucleotides are TGTGCCACTTCGGAAGGTGGAGATCCCCAAGAGACCCAGTACTTC.

The rearrangement links TRBV7-2 to TRBJ2-3; D assignment may be TRBD1 or TRBD2 (5 bases each). The CDR3 is made up of 16 amino acids. Germline lookup yields CDR1 SGHTA and CDR2 FQGNSA. Trimming cost V 4 bases and J 11 bases, with 25 bases left between them. CDR3 coding DNA: TGTGCCAGCAGCTCCCGCGTGATGGGACCCAGTGATTGGCAGTATTTT. Translated, it gives CASSSRVMGPSDWQYF.

This chain connects TRBV6-2 or TRBV6-3 to TRBJ2-1; perhaps D is TRBD1 or TRBD2 (5 bases each). The CDR3 length is 15 residues. CDR1 and CDR2 (germline): MNHEY, SVGEGT. Deletions cut 0 bases from V and 8 bases from J, with 14 bases between. The CDR3 loop is CASSYSRGIGYEQFF. CDR3 DNA: TGTGCCAGCAGTTACTCACGGGGCATCGGATATGAGCAGTTCTTC.

On this clone: The same CDR3 can be traced to other DNA sequences in this sample. J is TRBJ2-1 and V is TRBV5-1, with D uncertain. V lost 0 bases, J lost 0 bases, and 10 bases lay in between. The germline V gene has CDR1 SGHRS and CDR2 YFSETQ. This CDR3 region has 16 residues. In DNA, the CDR3 is TGCGCCAGCAGCTTGGTAGCTCCGAGCTCCTACAATGAGCAGTTCTTC. This encodes CASSLVAPSSYNEQFF. Looking up the rest from reference TRBV5-1 and TRBJ2-1 gives the full variable domain: KAGVTQTPRYLIKTRGQQVTLSCSPISGHRSVSWYQQTPGQGLQFLFEYFSETQRNKGNFPGRFSGRQFSNSRSEMNVSTLELGDSALYLCASSLVAPSSYNEQFFGPGTRLTVL.

This clone appeared once. The chain employs TRBV28 and TRBJ1-2; D uncertain. Looked up from germline, CDR1 is MDHEN and CDR2 is SYDVKM. This CDR3 has 12 amino acids. With 3 bases removed from V and 4 bases from J, the gap between germline ends came to 6 bases. The CDR3 reads CASSLGPYGYTF. In DNA, the CDR3 is TGTGCCAGCAGTTTGGGCCCCTATGGCTACACCTTC.

The rearrangement joins TRBV6-2 or TRBV6-3 to TRBJ2-1, with 9 nucleotides matching TRBD2. CDR3 length: 17 amino acids. V gave up 2 bases and J gave up 1 base; unmatched junction bases: 6. Per germline, CDR1 MNHEY and CDR2 SVGEGT. The DNA of the CDR3 is TGTGCCAGCAGTTACGAAGGGCGGGGGGGATCCTACAATGAGCAGTTCTTC. Amino acid sequence: CASSYEGRGGSYNEQFF.

The genes are TRBV6-5 and TRBJ1-5, with D maybe TRBD1 (6 bases). Trimming removed 7 bases from V and 4 bases from J, with 14 bases in between. Germline CDR1 reads MNHEY; CDR2 reads SVGAGI. The CDR3 is 14 amino acids. This CDR3 is CASTLGAENQPQHF. CDR3 bases: TGTGCCAGCACCCTGGGGGCAGAGAATCAGCCCCAGCATTTT.

The chain employs TRBV7-2 and TRBJ2-2, with 8 bases aligning to TRBD1. V gave up 5 bases and J gave up 6 bases; unmatched junction bases: 8. The CDR3 is 15 residues long. CDR1 and CDR2 (germline): SGHTA, FQGNSA. The chain's CDR3 is CASSAGTGRPGELFF. CDR3 bases: TGTGCCAGCAGCGCCGGGACAGGCCGACCCGGGGAGCTGTTTTTT.

The chain uses TRBV25-1 and TRBJ1-1; the D is unclear. V was clipped by 0 bases and J by 2 bases, with 10 bases between them. This CDR3 region has 15 residues. Germline V gives CDR1 MGHDK, CDR2 SYGVNS. The CDR3 region is CASSEYGAENTEAFF. The DNA for the CDR3 is TGTGCCAGCAGTGAATACGGAGCAGAAAACACTGAAGCTTTCTTT.

The J gene is TRBJ2-1, the V gene TRBV25-1; D is undetermined. The CDR3 is 12 amino acids. Germline V gives CDR1 MGHDK, CDR2 SYGVNS. Deletions cut 9 bases from V and 5 bases from J, with 11 bases between. As DNA, the CDR3 is TGTGCCAGTGGCCAGTTTGACAATGAGCAGTTCTTC. This codes for CASGQFDNEQFF. The full variable domain, its missing parts supplied by reference TRBV25-1 and TRBJ2-1, is EADIYQTPRYLVIGTGKKITLECSQTMGHDKMYWYQQDPGMELHLIHYSYGVNSTEKGDLSSESTVSRIRTEHFPLTLESARPSHTSQYLCASGQFDNEQFFGPGTRLTVL.

The chain is built from TRBV27 and TRBJ2-1; D is unresolved. Germline assignment: CDR1 MNHEY and CDR2 SMNVEV (reference sequence). This CDR3 region has 12 residues. V lost 5 bases and J lost 1, with 3 bases in between. Here the CDR3 reads CASSPSYNEQFF. The CDR3 nucleotides read TGTGCCAGCAGTCCTTCCTACAATGAGCAGTTCTTC.

The chain is built from TRBV7-8 and TRBJ2-2; D uncertain. V was cut by 3 bases and J by 3 bases, with 8 bases left in between. Germline lookup yields CDR1 SGHVS and CDR2 FQNEAQ. There are 14 residues in the CDR3. The CDR3 spells CASSFTSHTGELFF. CDR3 nucleotide sequence: TGTGCCAGCAGCTTTACGAGTCACACCGGGGAGCTGTTTTTT.

The V call is TRBV19, the J call TRBJ1-5; no clear D. Trimming removed 8 bases at V and 1 base at J, with 15 bases between. This CDR3 comprises 15 residues. CDR1 is LNHDA, CDR2 SQIVND, per germline (reference sequence). CDR3 in amino acids: CASQVSGMSNQPQHF. The CDR3 DNA sequence: TGTGCCAGTCAAGTTAGCGGTATGAGCAATCAGCCCCAGCATTTT.

In this sample, this clone turned up a few times. This chain connects TRBV29-1 to TRBJ2-2, with TRBD1 as a possible D gene (5 bases). The V gene lost 3 bases and the J gene lost 5 bases, with 10 bases spanning the gap. The CDR3 length is 13 residues. Germline loops: CDR1 SQVTM, CDR2 ANQGSEA. CDR3 region: CSVDQGGTGELFF. Here the CDR3 DNA reads TGCAGCGTTGATCAGGGTGGGACCGGGGAGCTGTTTTTT.

The genes are TRBV28 and TRBJ1-2; D is perhaps TRBD1 (5 bases). This CDR3 is 16 amino acids long. The V gene's germline CDR1 is MDHEN and CDR2 SYDVKM. Trimming shortened V by 10 bases and J by 4 bases, and 25 bases separated the two germline ends. CDR3 residues: CATTGAGRGGIYGYTF. DNA of the CDR3: TGTGCCACCACCGGGGCGGGGAGGGGCGGTATCTATGGCTACACCTTC.

V gene TRBV5-6 combines with J gene TRBJ2-3, with D unclear. With 3 bases removed from V and 0 bases from J, the gap between germline ends came to 8 bases. The germline V gene has CDR1 SGHDT and CDR2 YYEEEE. There are 14 residues in the CDR3. In DNA, the CDR3 is TGTGCCAGCAGCTACCTCGTAAGCACAGATACGCAGTATTTT. Protein product: CASSYLVSTDTQYF.

Notes on this clone: This sample also contains other DNA sequences that code for the same CDR3. This chain uses TRBV7-2 with TRBJ2-7, with D tentatively TRBD1 or TRBD2 (5 bases each). Trimming left V 4 bases short and J 1 base short, with 11 bases between. The CDR3 consists of 14 residues. Germline V gene sequence: CDR1 SGHTA, CDR2 FQGNSA. CDR3 sequence: CASSSTGASYEQYF. CDR3 nucleotide sequence: TGTGCCAGCAGCTCTACCGGGGCATCCTACGAGCAGTACTTC.

The CDR3 loop is CASSWDEGARYEQYF. The CDR3 DNA sequence: TGTGCCAGCAGCTGGGACGAGGGGGCGCGATACGAGCAGTACTTC. The chain recombines TRBV5-5 with TRBJ2-7; 7 bases match TRBD1. The CDR3 sequence is 15 residues long. Germline CDR1 SGHKS, CDR2 YYEKEE (reference sequence). V lost 3 bases, J lost 4 bases, and 10 bases stayed unmatched.

This chain joins TRBV5-4 and TRBJ1-1; D perhaps matches TRBD1 (5 bases). Trimming pared 2 bases from V and 2 bases from J, leaving 13 bases between. Germline V lookup: CDR1 SGHNT, CDR2 YYREEE (reference sequence). This CDR3 spans 15 amino acids. In DNA, the CDR3 is TGTGCCAGCAGCTTAGCAGGGTTTAGTAACACTGAAGCTTTCTTT. Translating it yields CASSLAGFSNTEAFF.

This chain joins TRBV20-1 and TRBJ1-2; D uncertain. Per the germline V gene, CDR1 is DFQATT and CDR2 is SNEGSKA (reference sequence). V was clipped by 2 bases and J by 7 bases, with 8 bases between them. The CDR3 sequence is 11 residues long. The CDR3 protein is CSARISGGYTF. In DNA form, the CDR3 reads TGCAGTGCTAGAATCTCCGGTGGCTACACCTTC.

The rearrangement links TRBV7-2 to TRBJ2-2; 9 bases match TRBD2. The CDR3 sequence is 18 residues long. Germline CDR1 SGHTA, CDR2 FQGNSA. The V segment lost 2 bases and the J segment 5 bases; nucleotides outside the gene matches: 12. CDR3 sequence reads: CASSLLIWRGGRTGELFF. DNA of the CDR3: TGTGCCAGCAGCTTACTAATTTGGCGGGGGGGCCGAACCGGGGAGCTGTTTTTT.

In its sample, this clone was seen a few times. This chain joins TRBV19 and TRBJ2-2; D may match TRBD1 or TRBD2 (5 bases each). The CDR3 spans 15 residues. Germline loops: CDR1 LNHDA, CDR2 SQIVND (reference sequence). V lost 0 bases and J 1 base, leaving 6 bases between the germline ends. The CDR3 reads CASSIDGGNTGELFF. CDR3 nucleotides: TGTGCCAGTAGTATAGATGGGGGGAACACCGGGGAGCTGTTTTTT.

This clone was detected once. The J gene is TRBJ2-5, the V gene TRBV3-1 (or the pseudogene TRBV3-2); D gene ambiguous. Trimming cost V 2 bases and J 4 bases, with 5 bases left between them. Germline CDR1 LGHDT, CDR2 YNNKEL (reference sequence). The CDR3 loop spans 12 amino acids. Written as DNA, the CDR3 is TGTGCCAGCAGCCAAACGTTAGAGACCCAGTACTTC. As protein: CASSQTLETQYF.

The chain couples TRBV7-3 to TRBJ2-3; the match to TRBD2 covers 8 bases. Per the germline V gene, CDR1 is SGHTA and CDR2 is FQGTGA. The CDR3 has 15 residues. The junction had 6 bases not matched to a gene; V was cut back by 1 base and J by 6 bases. The CDR3 DNA follows: TGTGCCAGCAGCTTAAACGGGGGGGCACGGGATACGCAGTATTTT. Its protein is CASSLNGGARDTQYF.

This sequence joins TRBV7-9 and TRBJ1-4; D gene unclear. This CDR3 spans 14 amino acids. V lost 4 bases and J lost 6, with 12 bases in between. From germline, CDR1 is SEHNR and CDR2 FQNEAQ (reference sequence). The CDR3 loop is CASSSLVYHEKLFF. The DNA of the CDR3 is TGTGCCAGCAGCTCTTTGGTCTACCATGAAAAACTGTTTTTT.

The chain couples TRBV6-2 or TRBV6-3 to TRBJ1-5; tentatively, D is TRBD1 (5 bases). Trimming left V 6 bases short and J 2 bases short, with 20 bases between. This CDR3 has 17 amino acids. Per the germline V gene, CDR1 is MNHEY and CDR2 is SVGEGT. CDR3 in amino acids: CASSRTGPQGGNQPQHF. The CDR3 DNA reads TGTGCCAGCAGCCGGACGGGTCCCCAGGGTGGCAATCAGCCCCAGCATTTT.

V usage is TRBV5-1 and J usage is TRBJ1-2, with TRBD1 identical over 8 bases. The CDR3 has 13 amino acids. Germline V gives CDR1 SGHRS, CDR2 YFSETQ. V lost 6 bases and J lost 4; bases outside the gene matches: 5. The DNA for the CDR3 is TGCGCCAGCACCCTACAGGGGGGCTATGGCTACACCTTC. Its protein is CASTLQGGYGYTF.

The genes are TRBV9 and TRBJ2-3, with 12 positions matching TRBD2. Germline V lookup: CDR1 SGDLS, CDR2 YYNGEE. This CDR3 comprises 15 residues. V trimming: 3 bases; J trimming: 11 bases; junction bases outside the gene matches: 10. The CDR3 reads CASSEGLAGRGEQYF. In DNA, the CDR3 is TGTGCCAGCAGCGAAGGACTAGCGGGGAGGGGGGAGCAGTATTTT.